Shown below are 23 T cell receptor beta chains from a single sample sequenced in a study of T cells after posttransplantation cyclophosphamide. Some clones are missing from TCRdb's copy, which holds only in-frame ones; the method was immunoSEQ multiplex PCR. Altogether 25,000 to 30,000 clones were found in the sample, and no singletons occur. Specimen: PBMCs. The receptors come from a woman aged 55-69 years in good health, CMV-negative, and a related stem cell transplant donor.

This clone has a count of ten or more. This chain joins TRBV5-1 and TRBJ1-3; 9 bases are a match to TRBD1. V shed 0 bases, J shed 2 bases, and the junction held 0 bases outside the gene matches. The germline gives CDR1 SGHRS, CDR2 YFSETQ. CDR3 length equals 15 residues. CDR3 residues: CASSLDRGPGNTIYF. CDR3 DNA: TGCGCCAGCAGCTTGGACAGGGGGCCTGGAAACACCATATATTTT.

There are many counts of this clone. This chain joins TRBV29-1 and TRBJ2-1, with D possibly TRBD1 on 6 matching bases. Germline CDR1 and CDR2: SQVTM and ANQGSEA. The V end was cut by 7 bases, the J end by 0 bases, with 13 bases between. The CDR3 extends over 14 amino acids. CDR3 coding DNA: TGCAGCGCGACGGGACACCGCTCCTACAATGAGCAGTTCTTC. This codes for CSATGHRSYNEQFF.

This clone was recorded a few times. Other DNA sequences in this sample translate to the same CDR3. The V call is TRBV2, the J call TRBJ1-2; the match to TRBD1 covers 7 bases. There are 12 residues in the CDR3. Germline values: CDR1 SNHLY, CDR2 FYNNEI. The CDR3 protein is CASDRAGYGYTF. The CDR3 DNA sequence: TGTGCTTCTGACAGGGCCGGCTATGGCTACACCTTC. The full variable domain, rest sourced from reference TRBV2 and TRBJ1-2, is EPEVTQTPSHQVTQMGQEVILRCVPISNHLYFYWYRQILGQKVEFLVSFYNNEISEKSEIFDDQFSVERPDGSNFTLKIRSTKLEDSAMYFCASDRAGYGYTFGSGTRLTVV.

This clone was seen repeatedly, ten times or more. The genes are TRBV7-2 and TRBJ2-7, with 8 bases matching TRBD1. V shed 5 bases and J 2 bases; nucleotides not matched to a gene: 8. The CDR3 spans 15 residues. Looked up from germline, CDR1 is SGHTA and CDR2 is FQGNSA. For the CDR3, the DNA is TGTGCCAGCAGCCCGCAGGGGGCGATTCCCTACGAGCAGTACTTC. Amino acid sequence: CASSPQGAIPYEQYF.

The table lists this clone with many counts. This chain links TRBV19 with TRBJ1-4; no clear D gene. The CDR3 length is 16 residues. Germline assignment: CDR1 LNHDA and CDR2 SQIVND (reference sequence). V was trimmed by 3 bases and J by 0 bases, leaving 11 bases between them. CDR3 sequence: CASSIWSTATNEKLFF. DNA of the CDR3: TGTGCCAGTAGTATTTGGTCCACAGCAACTAATGAAAAACTGTTTTTT.

V gene TRBV9 combines with J gene TRBJ2-1; the D gene could be TRBD1 or TRBD2 (6 bases each). This CDR3 is 17 amino acids long. V lost 6 bases and J 0 bases, leaving 19 bases between the germline ends. The germline V gene encodes CDR1 SGDLS and CDR2 YYNGEE. The CDR3 loop is CASTDKRRGSSYNEQFF. DNA for the CDR3: TGTGCCAGCACCGATAAGAGGAGGGGGAGCTCCTACAATGAGCAGTTCTTC.

This clone was detected many times. The chain joins TRBV12-3 or TRBV12-4 to TRBJ2-3; TRBD2 aligns across 13 bases. The CDR3 length is 15 residues. V gave up 5 bases and J gave up 5 bases; unmatched junction bases: 4. The CDR3 loop is CASSRTSGGRDTQYF. In DNA, the CDR3 is TGTGCCAGCAGTCGGACTAGCGGGGGCAGAGATACGCAGTATTTT.

This clone was found many times. The chain couples TRBV7-2 to TRBJ1-3; 8 nucleotides align to TRBD1. Germline CDR1 SGHTA, CDR2 FQGNSA. V shed 5 bases, J shed 2 bases, and the junction held 5 bases outside the gene matches. The CDR3 is 15 amino acids. In nucleotides, the CDR3 is TGTGCCAGCAGCCAACAGGGGGGCCCTGGAAACACCATATATTTT. This codes for CASSQQGGPGNTIYF.

The table lists this clone with many counts. This chain links TRBV27 with TRBJ2-6, with D tentatively TRBD1 (5 bases). The CDR3 totals 14 residues. Germline CDR1 reads MNHEY; CDR2 reads SMNVEV (reference sequence). Deletions cut 6 bases from V and 4 bases from J, with 10 bases between. In DNA form, the CDR3 reads TGTGCCAGCAGCCCTGGGGCAGGGGCCAACGTCCTGACTTTC. Translating gives CASSPGAGANVLTF.

There are many counts of this clone. J is TRBJ2-7 and V is TRBV15; D may be TRBD1 (5 bases). The CDR3 consists of 12 residues. The V end lost 4 bases, the J end lost 3 bases, and 7 bases lay between the germline ends. Germline loops: CDR1 LNHNV, CDR2 YYDKDF (reference sequence). The CDR3 loop is CATSKQGYEQYF. CDR3 nucleotides: TGTGCCACCAGCAAGCAGGGCTACGAGCAGTACTTC.

This clone was detected ten times or more. The chain is built from TRBV11-2 and TRBJ2-1; TRBD1 matches 8 bases. The V gene end was trimmed by 5 bases and the J gene end by 7 bases; junction bases not matched to a gene: 4. The CDR3 sequence is 13 residues long. Germline lookup yields CDR1 SGHAT and CDR2 FQNNGV. Here the CDR3 reads CASSPDRVNEQFF. The CDR3 nucleotides are TGTGCCAGCAGCCCGGACAGGGTTAATGAGCAGTTCTTC.

This clone was recorded many times. CDR3 amino acids: CASSWADGRGEAFF. In DNA, the CDR3 is TGCGCCAGCAGCTGGGCCGATGGCAGGGGTGAAGCTTTCTTT. The rearrangement joins TRBV5-1 to TRBJ1-1; a weak D match, TRBD1 (6 bases). The ends were cut back, 3 bases at V and 7 bases at J, with 16 bases in the middle. This CDR3 is built from 14 residues. In germline, CDR1 is SGHRS, CDR2 YFSETQ.

This clone was seen ten or more times. The V and J genes are TRBV24-1 and TRBJ2-3; TRBD1 is a possible D gene (6 bases). Trimming pared 7 bases from V and 2 bases from J, leaving 9 bases between. This CDR3 has 13 residues. Germline V lookup: CDR1 KGHDR, CDR2 SFDVKD. This CDR3 is CATSHRVTDTQYF. CDR3 coding DNA: TGTGCCACCAGCCACAGGGTCACAGATACGCAGTATTTT.

J is TRBJ2-5 and V is TRBV5-6; D is ambiguous. The CDR3 length is 15 residues. V was cut by 6 bases and J by 4 bases, with 19 bases left in between. The V gene's germline CDR1 is SGHDT and CDR2 YYEEEE. CDR3 amino acids: CASTSVTEFRETQYF. The CDR3 region has the DNA TGTGCCAGCACCTCCGTTACCGAGTTTAGAGAGACCCAGTACTTC.

The table lists this clone with many counts. The chain uses TRBV5-1 and TRBJ2-7; 12 nucleotides line up with TRBD1. The CDR3 totals 16 residues. Losses at the gene ends were 4 bases for V and 5 bases for J; bases not matched to a gene: 10. From germline, CDR1 is SGHRS and CDR2 YFSETQ. Here the CDR3 DNA reads TGCGCCAGCAGCACCGCCGGGACAGGGGGCAAGAACGAGCAGTACTTC. Translation gives CASSTAGTGGKNEQYF.

There are a few counts of this clone. The rearrangement uses TRBV30 and TRBJ2-2, with 9 nucleotides matching TRBD2. The germline V gene has CDR1 GTSNPN and CDR2 SVGIG (reference sequence). Germline trimming cut 0 bases from V and 9 bases from J; bases unmatched to any gene: 11. This CDR3 is 16 amino acids long. The CDR3 DNA reads as TGTGCCTGGAGTGTACGGCGGGGGGGGCGTAACCGGGAGCTGTTTTTT. Translation gives CAWSVRRGGRNRELFF. The whole variable domain, filled in from reference TRBV30 and TRBJ2-2, reads SQTIHQWPATLVQPVGSPLSLECTVEGTSNPNLYWYRQAAGRGLQLLFYSVGIGQISSEVPQNLSASRPQDRQFILSSKKLLLSDSGFYLCAWSVRRGGRNRELFFGEGSRLTVL.

J is TRBJ2-2 and V is TRBV2; D is possibly TRBD1 (5 bases). The V gene's germline CDR1 is SNHLY and CDR2 FYNNEI. Trimming took off 3 bases at V and 9 bases at J, with 8 bases between the two ends. This CDR3 comprises 12 residues. In DNA form, the CDR3 reads TGTGCCAGCAGTGACAGGGCAAGGGAGCTGTTTTTT. Translated, it gives CASSDRARELFF.

This clone was counted at least ten times. The genes are TRBV27 and TRBJ1-2; tentative D call: TRBD1 (6 bases). V was shortened by 2 bases and J by 8 bases, with 12 bases between the two germline ends. The germline V gene has CDR1 MNHEY and CDR2 SMNVEV (reference sequence). This CDR3 is 13 amino acids long. The CDR3 coding sequence is TGTGCCAGCAGTTTACGGCGCGGGGGCGGCTACACCTTC. It is translated as CASSLRRGGGYTF.

J is TRBJ2-7 and V is TRBV4-2; D may be TRBD2 (5 bases). V dropped 0 bases and J dropped 3 bases, with 6 bases sitting between them. Germline assignment: CDR1 LGHNA and CDR2 YNFKEQ. CDR3 length: 13 residues. The CDR3 DNA reads TGTGCCAGCAGCCAAGATCGGGGCTACGAGCAGTACTTC. This codes for CASSQDRGYEQYF.

This clone was seen many times. This rearrangement joins TRBV5-1 to TRBJ1-5, with TRBD1 as a possible D gene (5 bases). Trimming stripped 0 bases from V and 7 bases from J, with 11 bases between. This CDR3 is built from 14 residues. CDR1 is SGHRS, CDR2 YFSETQ, per germline. CDR3 protein: CASSLGGGGQPQHF. Written as DNA, the CDR3 is TGCGCCAGCAGCTTGGGCGGGGGAGGGCAGCCCCAGCATTTT.

The sample holds many counts of this clone. This chain joins TRBV19 and TRBJ2-1; D unclear. The length of the CDR3 is 12 residues. V lost 8 bases, J lost 4 bases, and 9 bases lay in between. CDR1 is LNHDA and CDR2 is SQIVND in the germline V gene (reference sequence). In DNA, the CDR3 is TGTGCCAGTCGTGGGCCTTACAATGAGCAGTTCTTC. Translation gives CASRGPYNEQFF.

This clone was counted ten times or more. The rearrangement joins TRBV5-4 to TRBJ1-4; D perhaps matches TRBD1 (6 bases). The CDR3 covers 14 residues. V was pared by 2 bases and J by 5 bases, with 10 bases between. The germline CDR1 and CDR2 sequences are SGHNT and YYREEE (reference sequence). This CDR3 reads CASSFRDINEKLFF. CDR3 bases: TGTGCCAGCAGCTTTCGGGACATCAATGAAAAACTGTTTTTT.

This clone was observed many times. V and J are TRBV13 and TRBJ2-3, with 7 bases lining up with TRBD2. Germline V CDR1 and CDR2: PRHDT, FYEKMQ (reference sequence). The CDR3 is made up of 17 amino acids. V was pared by 6 bases and J by 0 bases, with 12 bases of the junction left unmatched. The CDR3 loop reads CASRPSSVGGSTDTQYF. In DNA form, the CDR3 reads TGTGCCAGCAGACCCTCCTCGGTGGGGGGGAGCACAGATACGCAGTATTTT.